The source of this T cell receptor beta chain is a study of blood T cell repertoires in COVID-19. Study-level information: PBMCs, B-cell-depleted T cells, or T cells were the source of the cDNA or gDNA that made up the material.

Germline values: CDR1 SGHTA, CDR2 FQGNSA. V lost 1 base and J lost 5; bases outside the gene matches: 7. This CDR3 region has 15 residues. Recovery meant two consecutive negative NP/OP PCR tests, professional clearance, or resolved symptoms. Sequencing was performed with immunoSEQ multiplex PCR; in TCRdb, only in-frame clones are kept and a portion is missing. The sample consists of roughly 500,000 clones, approximately 90% of them appearing once. The clonotype was recovered from a woman in her thirties or forties who had recovered from COVID-19. The material sequenced was PBMCs or T cells enriched from blood (not recorded which). This sequence joins TRBV7-2 and TRBJ2-7; 8 bases line up with TRBD1. The chain's CDR3 is CASSLGSRTGNEQYF. Here the CDR3 DNA reads TGTGCCAGCAGCTTAGGTTCAAGGACAGGGAACGAGCAGTACTTC.